One and the same sample provided the 3 T cell receptor beta chains below, sequenced in a study of T-cell memory formation after mild COVID-19 (dated by TCRdb to the early 2020s). Library preparation used 5' RACE. Data came from an Illumina NovaSeq 6000. Clones were called with MiXCR by TCRdb after fastp trimmed the public reads at Q25, and only in-frame beta chains were retained. Entries that share a CDR3 protein sequence are merged under the most common genes and DNA. For this sample the table gives 450,000 to 650,000 distinct CDR3 sequences, of which about 22% were detected only once. Roughly 8.3% of the sample belongs to the ten largest clones. Sequenced material: PBMCs or a T cell subset sorted from them (not recorded which). These receptors were obtained from an adult woman who had mild COVID-19 (a few samples of this study predate the infection). The sample titles of this study are shuffled in the database, so cell type and time point are left out; the donor was told from shared clones.

This clonotype occurred many times. The rearrangement joins TRBV3-1 to TRBJ2-7; the D is unclear. This CDR3 is 14 amino acids long. V was shortened by 1 base and J by 2 bases, with 9 bases between the two germline ends. The V gene's germline CDR1 is LGHDT and CDR2 YNNKEL (reference sequence). The CDR3 here is CASSQGQLAYEQYF. In DNA form, the CDR3 reads TGTGCCAGCAGCCAAGGTCAGCTTGCCTACGAGCAGTACTTC.

J is TRBJ2-4 and V is TRBV12-3 or TRBV12-4; D gene uncertain. CDR3 length equals 12 residues. The germline V and J ends were trimmed by 6 bases and 9 bases, with 12 bases remaining between them. The CDR3, as DNA: TGTGCCAGCAGGGGCAATTGGGGCATTCAGTACTTC. This gives the protein CASRGNWGIQYF.

V and J are TRBV5-1 and TRBJ1-1; D ambiguous. Trimming removed 1 base at V and 0 bases at J, with 10 bases between. This CDR3 is built from 15 residues. Looked up from germline, CDR1 is SGHRS and CDR2 is YFSETQ. The CDR3 sequence: CASSLPGSLNTEAFF. CDR3 coding DNA: TGCGCCAGCAGCTTGCCGGGGTCGTTGAACACTGAAGCTTTCTTT.